Below, 30 T cell receptor beta chains from the same sample are listed, as sequenced in a study of CD8+ T cells in alopecia areata. It was cDNA, reverse transcribed from extracted RNA, that served as the sequencing template. Clones were sequenced by immunoSEQ multiplex PCR, and TCRdb holds only the in-frame ones, with some missing. The sample yields 150,000 or so clones, more than 85% seen once. The treatment was: oral pan-JAK inhibitor, 5-10 mg twice daily. Specimen: CD8+ T cells sorted from blood, collected at week 4, from a patient treated with tofacitinib. The receptors were gathered from a human donor with alopecia areata.

V is TRBV19 and J is TRBJ1-5; 7 bases are shared with TRBD1. V shed 7 bases and J 4 bases; nucleotides not matched to a gene: 13. The CDR3 extends over 16 amino acids. CDR1 is LNHDA, CDR2 SQIVND, per germline (reference sequence). In nucleotides, the CDR3 is TGTGCCAGTACCCGAGACGAGGGGGCTCGGAATCAGCCCCAGCATTTT. Its translation is CASTRDEGARNQPQHF.

This clone has just one count. V usage is TRBV15 and J usage is TRBJ2-3; 8 bases map to TRBD2. CDR1 and CDR2 from the germline V gene are LNHNV and YYDKDF (reference sequence). This CDR3 is built from 19 residues. Trimming removed 0 bases from V and 0 bases from J; junction bases left unmatched: 11. This CDR3 is CATSRDGGERELSTDTQYF. The CDR3 coding sequence is TGTGCCACCAGCAGAGACGGTGGGGAGCGGGAGCTGAGCACAGATACGCAGTATTTT.

This chain connects TRBV28 to TRBJ2-3; possible D gene TRBD1, 5 bases. The germline CDR1 and CDR2 sequences are MDHEN and SYDVKM. The V end was cut by 7 bases, the J end by 4 bases, with 18 bases between. The CDR3 has 15 residues. The CDR3 region is CASTLGQGRSDTQYF. CDR3 nucleotide sequence: TGTGCCAGCACCCTGGGCCAGGGCCGTTCAGATACGCAGTATTTT.

The chain combines TRBV5-6 with TRBJ2-4; D remains unclear. There are 14 residues in the CDR3. Trimming shortened V by 0 bases and J by 14 bases, and 18 bases separated the two germline ends. Germline V CDR1 and CDR2: SGHDT, YYEEEE. CDR3 loop: CASSLATQAAAEYF. CDR3 DNA sequence: TGTGCCAGCAGCTTGGCCACGCAGGCCGCGGCAGAGTACTTC. The full variable domain, completed using reference TRBV5-6 and TRBJ2-4, is DAGVTQSPTHLIKTRGQQVTLRCSPKSGHDTVSWYQQALGQGPQFIFQYYEEEERQRGNFPDRFSGHQFPNYSSELNVNALLLGDSALYLCASSLATQAAAEYFGAGTRLSVL.

The genes are TRBV2 and TRBJ2-2, with D possibly being TRBD2 (6 bases). Per germline, CDR1 SNHLY and CDR2 FYNNEI. This CDR3 has 15 residues. V was clipped by 0 bases and J by 6 bases, with 11 bases between them. CDR3 nucleotide sequence: TGTGCCAGCAGTGAAGCGTGGAGGGGCGCCGGGGAGCTGTTTTTT. Protein product: CASSEAWRGAGELFF.

This rearrangement joins TRBV2 to TRBJ1-1; the match to TRBD1 covers 7 bases. This CDR3 has 10 amino acids. Germline CDR1 SNHLY, CDR2 FYNNEI. Trimming removed 8 bases from V and 10 bases from J; junction bases left unmatched: 4. The CDR3 bases are TGTGCCAGCGAGACAGGGTCAGCTTTCTTT. Its translation is CASETGSAFF. The complete variable domain, with remaining parts taken from reference TRBV2 and TRBJ1-1, reads EPEVTQTPSHQVTQMGQEVILRCVPISNHLYFYWYRQILGQKVEFLVSFYNNEISEKSEIFDDQFSVERPDGSNFTLKIRSTKLEDSAMYFCASETGSAFFGQGTRLTVV.

This sequence joins TRBV7-9 and TRBJ1-2, with D possibly TRBD1 on 5 matching bases. CDR1 and CDR2 from the germline V gene are SEHNR and FQNEAQ (reference sequence). CDR3 length equals 16 residues. Trimming stripped 4 bases from V and 10 bases from J, with 25 bases between. In nucleotides, the CDR3 is TGTGCCAGCAGCTACAATGACAGAATTGGACGGTCGGACTACACCTTC. This codes for CASSYNDRIGRSDYTF.

As regards this clone: Other DNA sequences from this sample encode an identical CDR3 as well. J is TRBJ2-1 and V is TRBV5-4, with a tentative D call TRBD2 (6 bases). The CDR3 runs 11 residues. CDR1 is SGHNT and CDR2 is YYREEE in the germline V gene (reference sequence). The ends were cut back, 2 bases at V and 10 bases at J, with 7 bases in the middle. CDR3 coding DNA: TGTGCCAGCAGCTTAAGCGGGGAGCAGTTCTTC. This translates into CASSLSGEQFF.

The genes are TRBV7-9 and TRBJ2-7; 9 positions match TRBD1. This CDR3 is built from 15 residues. After removal of 6 bases from V and 5 bases from J, the junction contained 11 bases not matched to a gene. Per germline, CDR1 SEHNR and CDR2 FQNEAQ (reference sequence). The CDR3 DNA follows: TGTGCCAGCAGACCTAGACAGGGGGTAGTGGACGAGCAGTACTTC. It specifies CASRPRQGVVDEQYF.

The chain combines TRBV6-5 with TRBJ2-1; D may match TRBD1 or TRBD2 (6 bases each). The germline V gene has CDR1 MNHEY and CDR2 SVGAGI. This CDR3 has 16 amino acids. Trimming stripped 0 bases from V and 3 bases from J, with 12 bases between. The CDR3 protein is CASSYSGGAGYNEQFF. As DNA, the CDR3 is TGTGCCAGCAGTTACTCCGGGGGCGCGGGCTACAATGAGCAGTTCTTC.

The V and J genes are TRBV9 and TRBJ2-4; 7 nucleotides match TRBD2. The CDR3 has 15 residues. The germline V gene has CDR1 SGDLS and CDR2 YYNGEE. V shed 0 bases and J 5 bases; nucleotides not matched to a gene: 5. The CDR3 region has the DNA TGTGCCAGCAGCGTAGGCGGGAGTCAGGAAAACATTCAGTACTTC. Translation gives CASSVGGSQENIQYF.

Concerning this clone itself: One end of the junction is discordant with germline, which a read error may explain. The chain joins TRBV7-7 to TRBJ2-5; D is perhaps TRBD1 or TRBD2 (6 bases each). The V gene's germline CDR1 is SSHAT and CDR2 FNYEAQ (reference sequence). There are 14 residues in the CDR3. The CDR3 DNA sequence: TGTGCTAGCAGCTTAGAACAGGGAGGTGAAGACCAGTACTTC. Translating gives CASSLEQGGEDQYF.

The genes are TRBV29-1 and TRBJ1-1; D not resolved. This CDR3 has 10 amino acids. The germline V and J ends were trimmed by 5 bases and 10 bases, with 11 bases remaining between them. Germline CDR1 SQVTM, CDR2 ANQGSEA. CDR3 residues: CSVIGLGAFF. The DNA for the CDR3 is TGCAGCGTTATAGGCTTAGGAGCTTTCTTT.

The chain carries TRBV7-9 and TRBJ2-5, with D possibly being TRBD1 (6 bases). Germline V gene lookup returns CDR1 SEHNR and CDR2 FQNEAQ (reference sequence). This CDR3 region has 16 residues. V lost 1 base to trimming and J lost 4 bases, with 16 bases between them. CDR3 in amino acids: CASSLEQGVSRETQYF. The CDR3, as DNA: TGTGCCAGCAGCTTAGAACAGGGTGTCTCACGAGAGACCCAGTACTTC.

The chain links TRBV9 to TRBJ2-7; 7 bases line up with TRBD1. The DNA end is more similar to TRBJ2-1, so the J call may be wrong. Germline assignment: CDR1 SGDLS and CDR2 YYNGEE. The CDR3 is 17 amino acids. For the CDR3, the DNA is TGTGCCAGCAGCCCAAGGGGGACAGCCCAAACCTACAATGAGCAGTTCTTC. Its protein product is CASSPRGTAQTYNEQFF.

V gene TRBV5-1 combines with J gene TRBJ2-7; 9 nucleotides match TRBD1. This CDR3 is 16 amino acids long. With 5 bases clipped from V and 0 bases from J, the junction kept 9 bases outside the gene matches. From germline, CDR1 is SGHRS and CDR2 YFSETQ. This CDR3 is CASRFIGTGSSYEQYF. In nucleotides, the CDR3 is TGCGCCAGCAGATTTATCGGGACAGGGTCCTCCTACGAGCAGTACTTC.

In this sample, this clone turned up a few times. This sequence joins TRBV11-2 and TRBJ2-7; TRBD2 is a possible D gene (5 bases). Germline V gives CDR1 SGHAT, CDR2 FQNNGV. Trimming took 1 base from V and 2 from J, leaving 9 bases between them. The CDR3 is made up of 14 amino acids. The CDR3 spells CASSLGPGTYEQYF. CDR3 in DNA: TGTGCCAGCAGCTTAGGTCCGGGGACCTACGAGCAGTACTTC. The complete variable domain, with remaining parts taken from reference TRBV11-2 and TRBJ2-7, reads EAGVAQSPRYKIIEKRQSVAFWCNPISGHATLYWYQQILGQGPKLLIQFQNNGVVDDSQLPKDRFSAERLKGVDSTLKIQPAKLEDSAVYLCASSLGPGTYEQYFGPGTRLTVT.

The rearrangement joins TRBV30 to TRBJ2-3, with 9 bases identical to TRBD2. V gave up 0 bases and J gave up 2 bases; unmatched junction bases: 6. In germline, CDR1 is GTSNPN, CDR2 SVGIG (reference sequence). The length of the CDR3 is 16 residues. The CDR3, as DNA: TGTGCCTGGAGTGTACGGCGGGAGGGTCTCACAGATACGCAGTATTTT. As protein: CAWSVRREGLTDTQYF.

This clone is categorized as medium-sized. This chain joins TRBV7-9 and TRBJ1-1; D gene unclear. Germline V gene data show CDR1 as SEHNR and CDR2 as FQNEAQ (reference sequence). V shed 5 bases and J shed 5 bases, with 18 bases lying between them. The CDR3 covers 15 residues. For the CDR3, the DNA is TGTGCCAGCAGCCCTTCCGGGAAGAGGAGGACTGAAGCTTTCTTT. Translation: CASSPSGKRRTEAFF. Combining the CDR3 with reference TRBV7-9 and TRBJ1-1 gives the whole variable domain DTGVSQNPRHKITKRGQNVTFRCDPISEHNRLYWYRQTLGQGPEFLTYFQNEAQLEKSRLLSDRFSAERPKGSFSTLEIQRTEQGDSAMYLCASSPSGKRRTEAFFGQGTRLTVV.

The chain combines TRBV4-1 with TRBJ2-1, with D maybe TRBD2 (5 bases). Per the germline V gene, CDR1 is MGHRA and CDR2 is YSYEKL. V was shortened by 1 base and J by 4 bases, with 11 bases between the two germline ends. The CDR3 has 15 amino acids. The CDR3 reads CASSQVSGSYNEQFF. Written as DNA, the CDR3 is TGCGCCAGCAGCCAAGTGTCGGGGAGTTACAATGAGCAGTTCTTC.

The rearrangement links TRBV27 to TRBJ2-3, with D perhaps TRBD2 (5 bases). Germline CDR1 MNHEY, CDR2 SMNVEV (reference sequence). Trimming shortened V by 6 bases and J by 0 bases, and 16 bases separated the two germline ends. The CDR3 is 16 residues long. CDR3 protein: CASSSLFSGSTDTQYF. The CDR3 bases are TGTGCCAGCAGCAGTCTTTTCAGCGGAAGCACAGATACGCAGTATTTT.

The rearrangement links TRBV29-1 to TRBJ2-1, with 9 bases that match TRBD1. V lost 0 bases to trimming and J lost 5 bases; unmatched junction nucleotides: 8. The V gene's germline CDR1 is SQVTM and CDR2 ANQGSEA. The CDR3 consists of 16 residues. Here the CDR3 DNA reads TGCAGCGTTGAAGACCCTTCCGGGACAGGGAACAATGAGCAGTTCTTC. Translation gives CSVEDPSGTGNNEQFF.

This clone was recorded a few times. CDR3 residues: CASSVRRAGENTEAFF. CDR3 nucleotide sequence: TGTGCCAGTAGTGTCCGGAGGGCAGGGGAGAACACTGAAGCTTTCTTT. This rearrangement joins TRBV19 to TRBJ1-1; a possible D gene is TRBD1 (6 bases). Trimming stripped 5 bases from V and 1 base from J, with 17 bases between. The CDR3 sequence is 16 residues long. CDR1 LNHDA and CDR2 SQIVND come from the germline V gene (reference sequence).

The chain combines TRBV7-2 with TRBJ2-2, with D unclear. The CDR3 totals 12 residues. Germline CDR1 is SGHTA and CDR2 is FQGNSA. The V end was cut by 3 bases, the J end by 7 bases, with 6 bases between. The CDR3 nucleotides are TGTGCCAGCAGCTTCATGGGCGGGGAGCTGTTTTTT. Translating gives CASSFMGGELFF.

The chain joins TRBV5-1 to TRBJ2-5; D remains unclear. The CDR3 contains 13 residues. Trimming removed 3 bases at V and 0 bases at J, with 6 bases between. The germline V gene encodes CDR1 SGHRS and CDR2 YFSETQ. CDR3 DNA sequence: TGCGCCAGCAGCTCAACGAACCAAGAGACCCAGTACTTC. Its translation is CASSSTNQETQYF.

This sequence joins TRBV23-1 and TRBJ2-2, with 10 bases aligning to TRBD1. Being an ORF, TRBV23-1 has a function that is uncertain. V was pared by 2 bases and J by 4 bases, with 7 bases of the junction left unmatched. The CDR3 has 17 residues. The CDR3 DNA reads TGCGCCAGCAGTCAAGAAGGGACAGGGGCTACCACCGGGGAGCTGTTTTTT. Translated: CASSQEGTGATTGELFF.

V gene TRBV13 combines with J gene TRBJ2-1; the match to TRBD1 covers 7 bases. V shed 5 bases, J shed 4 bases, and the junction held 8 bases outside the gene matches. From germline, CDR1 is PRHDT and CDR2 FYEKMQ (reference sequence). The CDR3 runs to 15 residues. In DNA form, the CDR3 reads TGTGCCAGCAGCACTCCGGGACAGCTATACAATGAGCAGTTCTTC. The encoded protein is CASSTPGQLYNEQFF.

Regarding this clone: This sample includes further DNA sequences coding for the same CDR3. The chain combines TRBV30 with TRBJ2-1; D unclear. Germline assignment: CDR1 GTSNPN and CDR2 SVGIG (reference sequence). CDR3 length: 13 residues. Trimming pared 0 bases from V and 9 bases from J, leaving 12 bases between. The CDR3 is CAWSVLVPGEQFF. CDR3 bases: TGTGCCTGGAGTGTACTCGTCCCGGGTGAGCAGTTCTTC. The entire variable domain, with the rest obtained from reference TRBV30 and TRBJ2-1, is as follows: SQTIHQWPATLVQPVGSPLSLECTVEGTSNPNLYWYRQAAGRGLQLLFYSVGIGQISSEVPQNLSASRPQDRQFILSSKKLLLSDSGFYLCAWSVLVPGEQFFGPGTRLTVL.

Only one count was recorded for this clone. This rearrangement joins TRBV19 to TRBJ2-2; no definite D call. Germline assignment: CDR1 LNHDA and CDR2 SQIVND (reference sequence). The ends were cut back, 4 bases at V and 1 base at J, with 10 bases in the middle. This CDR3 region has 15 residues. CDR3 nucleotides: TGTGCCAGTAGTAGGCTACTTTTGAACACCGGGGAGCTGTTTTTT. Its protein product is CASSRLLLNTGELFF.

The rearrangement uses TRBV7-9 and TRBJ2-1; D is unresolved. Trimming left V 6 bases short and J 4 bases short, with 10 bases between. The CDR3 contains 13 residues. The germline gives CDR1 SEHNR, CDR2 FQNEAQ (reference sequence). The CDR3 sequence is CASRPSGYNEQFF. CDR3 DNA sequence: TGTGCCAGCAGGCCATCAGGTTACAATGAGCAGTTCTTC.